A single sample is the source of the 22 T cell receptor beta chains below, sequenced in a study of T-cell memory formation after mild COVID-19. TCRdb ran MiXCR on the 5' RACE reads and lists one entry per CDR3 protein. Here the sample spans 350,000 or so distinct CDR3 sequences, approximately 22% being singletons. What was sequenced was PBMCs or a T cell subset sorted from them (not recorded which). The receptor source for this set is a man aged 18-30 years who had mild COVID-19 (a few samples of this study predate the infection). Cell type and time point are not known.

This clonotype appeared many times. Germline is not matched at one junction end, which may reflect a read error. V gene TRBV5-1 combines with J gene TRBJ1-1; the D gene is possibly TRBD1 (6 bases). The germline V gene has CDR1 SGHRS and CDR2 YFSETQ. The CDR3 length is 13 residues. The DNA of the CDR3 is TGTGCCAGCAGCTTAGGCAGGGGCACTGAAGCTTTCTTT. This encodes CASSLGRGTEAFF.

This chain uses TRBV10-3 with TRBJ2-6; a possible D gene is TRBD2 (5 bases). Looked up from germline, CDR1 is ENHRY and CDR2 is SYGVKD. V was pared by 2 bases and J by 0 bases, with 14 bases between. The CDR3 is 18 amino acids. Here the CDR3 reads CAISERREISSGANVLTF. The CDR3 DNA sequence: TGTGCCATCAGTGAGCGAAGGGAGATAAGCTCTGGGGCCAACGTCCTGACTTTC.

This clonotype was seen a few times. The chain combines TRBV6-5 with TRBJ2-4; 11 positions agree with TRBD2. CDR3 length: 15 amino acids. Germline V gene lookup returns CDR1 MNHEY and CDR2 SVGAGI. V shed 6 bases and J 5 bases; nucleotides not matched to a gene: 6. This CDR3 reads CASRRLAGSENIQYF. CDR3 sequence (DNA): TGTGCCAGCAGGCGACTAGCGGGGTCGGAAAACATTCAGTACTTC.

The sample holds a few counts of this clonotype. This sequence joins TRBV7-2 and TRBJ1-1; tentative D call: TRBD1 (5 bases). CDR3 size: 15 residues. The germline V gene encodes CDR1 SGHTA and CDR2 FQGNSA. The V end lost 5 bases, the J end lost 6 bases, and 19 bases lay between the germline ends. The CDR3 DNA is TGTGCCAGCAGCCCGGGACGGGCGCTGGCGGCTGAAGCTTTCTTT. Encoded protein: CASSPGRALAAEAFF.

The sample holds a few counts of this clonotype. V is TRBV6-5 and J is TRBJ2-5; TRBD2 aligns across 7 bases. The trim removed 2 bases at V and 2 bases at J, leaving 2 bases unmatched. The germline V gene has CDR1 MNHEY and CDR2 SVGAGI. The CDR3 is 14 amino acids. As DNA, the CDR3 is TGTGCCAGCAGTTACGGGGGACTACAAGAGACCCAGTACTTC. It codes for CASSYGGLQETQYF.

This chain links TRBV5-1 with TRBJ2-3; D may be TRBD2 (5 bases). V lost 0 bases and J 4 bases, leaving 12 bases between the germline ends. CDR3 length: 15 amino acids. Germline CDR1 is SGHRS and CDR2 is YFSETQ. Written as DNA, the CDR3 is TGCGCCAGCAGCTTGGTGGAGAGGGCCCCAGATACGCAGTATTTT. It yields the protein CASSLVERAPDTQYF.

This clonotype was observed a handful of times. The chain has TRBV29-1 and TRBJ2-3; D uncertain. The CDR3 length is 14 residues. From germline, CDR1 is SQVTM and CDR2 ANQGSEA. The V and J ends lost 4 bases and 5 bases respectively, with 16 bases between them. The CDR3 region is CSVVRTTLGDTQYF. The CDR3 DNA reads TGCAGCGTTGTTCGTACCACTCTGGGAGATACGCAGTATTTT.

This sequence joins TRBV6-5 and TRBJ2-2; possible D gene TRBD2, 5 bases. The CDR3 runs 12 residues. V was pared by 6 bases and J by 6 bases, with 8 bases between. Looked up from germline, CDR1 is MNHEY and CDR2 is SVGAGI. CDR3 sequence (DNA): TGTGCCAGCAGGCGGGCGGCCGGGGAGCTGTTTTTT. Protein: CASRRAAGELFF.

The rearrangement links TRBV2 to TRBJ2-1, with D possibly TRBD1 on 6 matching bases. Between the trimmed V and J ends, which lost 6 bases and 4 bases, there was a span of 10 bases. This CDR3 spans 13 amino acids. Germline values: CDR1 SNHLY, CDR2 FYNNEI. The CDR3 sequence: CASSGTRYNEQFF. The CDR3 DNA is TGTGCCAGCAGCGGGACACGGTACAATGAGCAGTTCTTC. Looking up the rest from reference TRBV2 and TRBJ2-1 gives the full variable domain: EPEVTQTPSHQVTQMGQEVILRCVPISNHLYFYWYRQILGQKVEFLVSFYNNEISEKSEIFDDQFSVERPDGSNFTLKIRSTKLEDSAMYFCASSGTRYNEQFFGPGTRLTVL.

In its sample, this clonotype was seen a few times. V usage is TRBV4-3 and J usage is TRBJ1-3; D remains unclear. CDR1 and CDR2 from the germline V gene are LGHNA and YSLEER. This CDR3 contains 13 residues. V dropped 0 bases and J dropped 8 bases, with 8 bases sitting between them. The DNA of the CDR3 is TGCGCCAGCAGCCAAGAGGGCTGGGACACCATATATTTT. Protein: CASSQEGWDTIYF.

The chain uses TRBV4-1 and TRBJ2-1; weak D call: TRBD1 (5 bases). Germline CDR1 is MGHRA and CDR2 is YSYEKL. CDR3 length equals 16 residues. The V end lost 1 base, the J end lost 7 bases, and 17 bases lay between the germline ends. The CDR3 reads CASSQVGAAGLNEQFF. The CDR3 nucleotides are TGCGCCAGCAGCCAAGTTGGGGCGGCTGGGCTTAATGAGCAGTTCTTC.

V usage is TRBV5-1 and J usage is TRBJ1-1, with D unresolved. CDR1 and CDR2 from the germline V gene are SGHRS and YFSETQ. CDR3 length: 12 residues. The germline V and J ends were trimmed by 4 bases and 6 bases, with 10 bases remaining between them. The CDR3 loop reads CASSRILAEAFF. As DNA, the CDR3 is TGCGCCAGCAGCCGTATTCTAGCTGAAGCTTTCTTT.

This clonotype was recorded at least ten times. The rearrangement links TRBV5-1 to TRBJ2-5; D is perhaps TRBD1 or TRBD2 (6 bases each). The CDR3 extends over 14 amino acids. Germline values: CDR1 SGHRS, CDR2 YFSETQ. Between the trimmed V and J ends, which lost 4 bases and 4 bases, there was a span of 14 bases. The CDR3 loop reads CASSPPGGRETQYF. The DNA for the CDR3 is TGCGCCAGCAGCCCGCCTGGGGGGCGAGAGACCCAGTACTTC.

V and J are TRBV4-3 and TRBJ1-1; D possibly corresponds to TRBD1 (6 bases). Germline V lookup: CDR1 LGHNA, CDR2 YSLEER. CDR3 size: 14 residues. Trimming removed 3 bases from V and 11 bases from J, with 19 bases in between. The CDR3 protein is CASSHPFADRGAFF. The CDR3 DNA is TGCGCCAGCAGCCACCCGTTCGCGGATAGGGGGGCTTTCTTT.

This clonotype came up a few times. The chain couples TRBV10-2 to TRBJ2-1; no firm D call. The CDR3 length is 12 residues. Germline V gene data show CDR1 as WSHSY and CDR2 as SAAADI. Between the trimmed V and J ends, which lost 11 bases and 9 bases, there was a span of 17 bases. The CDR3 here is CAVKFPNGEQFF. The CDR3, as DNA: TGCGCCGTAAAATTCCCCAACGGTGAGCAGTTCTTC.

This clonotype turned up a few times. V and J are TRBV12-3 or TRBV12-4 and TRBJ2-5; TRBD1 aligns across 11 bases. This CDR3 region has 14 residues. V trimming: 7 bases; J trimming: 6 bases; junction bases outside the gene matches: 7. CDR3 in amino acids: CASTKDRGRQTQYF. DNA for the CDR3: TGTGCCAGCACTAAGGACAGGGGGCGGCAGACCCAGTACTTC.

The rearrangement uses TRBV28 and TRBJ2-7; TRBD1 might be the D (5 bases). Trimming cost V 5 bases and J 4 bases, with 12 bases left between them. This CDR3 contains 13 residues. Germline CDR1 is MDHEN and CDR2 is SYDVKM. The CDR3 here is CASSVGQPYEQYV. The CDR3 region has the DNA TGTGCCAGCAGTGTCGGACAACCATACGAGCAGTACGTC.

CDR3 loop: CASSQDRVSTDTQYF. Written as DNA, the CDR3 is TGTGCCAGCAGCCAAGATCGTGTTTCGACCGATACGCAGTATTTT. This chain joins TRBV4-2 and TRBJ2-3; D ambiguous. The CDR3 extends over 15 amino acids. Germline CDR1 reads LGHNA; CDR2 reads YNFKEQ. V shed 0 bases and J shed 6 bases, with 13 bases lying between them.

This clonotype appeared a few times. V is TRBV7-2 and J is TRBJ2-2, with a tentative D call TRBD1 (5 bases). This CDR3 is built from 15 residues. Trimming shortened V by 4 bases and J by 6 bases, and 15 bases separated the two germline ends. The germline gives CDR1 SGHTA, CDR2 FQGNSA. The CDR3 DNA reads as TGTGCCAGCAGCTCAACGCAGGGATGGCCCGGGGAGCTGTTTTTT. As protein: CASSSTQGWPGELFF.

The sample holds a few counts of this clonotype. The chain carries TRBV20-1 and TRBJ2-3; TRBD2 aligns across 8 bases. The V gene's germline CDR1 is DFQATT and CDR2 SNEGSKA (reference sequence). Losses at the gene ends were 6 bases for V and 6 bases for J; bases not matched to a gene: 14. This CDR3 has 15 amino acids. The CDR3: CSARAEAGARDTQYF. CDR3 coding DNA: TGCAGTGCCCGTGCCGAAGCGGGGGCTAGGGATACGCAGTATTTT.

The chain carries TRBV5-8 and TRBJ1-2; 7 bases line up with TRBD1. The CDR3 is 14 residues long. Germline trimming cut 6 bases from V and 4 bases from J; bases unmatched to any gene: 9. CDR1 is SGHTS and CDR2 is YDEGEE in the germline V gene. The CDR3 bases are TGTGCCAGCACCCGGACAGGTTATGCCTATGGCTACACCTTC. It specifies CASTRTGYAYGYTF.

This clonotype was found a few times. The chain has TRBV6-5 and TRBJ2-7, with TRBD1 matching 10 bases. Looked up from germline, CDR1 is MNHEY and CDR2 is SVGAGI. The CDR3 is made up of 15 amino acids. J was trimmed by 6 bases and V by 6 bases; bases with no gene match: 11. This CDR3 reads CASRGPGQGLREQYF. CDR3 nucleotide sequence: TGTGCCAGCAGGGGGCCGGGACAGGGGCTGCGCGAGCAGTACTTC.